Presented here are 27 T cell receptor beta chains from one specimen sequenced in a study of shared clonotypes between healthy human individuals. TCRdb keeps only in-frame clones here, not all; method: immunoSEQ multiplex PCR. The sample records 450,000 to 500,000 clones, over 75% being singletons. Input material: PBMCs. The receptor source for this set is a woman aged 40-49 years in good health. Some clones in this sample may be carry-over from other donors' samples.

This clone was found a few times. This chain uses TRBV30 with TRBJ1-5; D unresolved. V was cut by 3 bases and J by 7 bases, with 13 bases left in between. Germline CDR1 and CDR2: GTSNPN and SVGIG (reference sequence). This CDR3 comprises 13 residues. The CDR3 spells CAWSQARQQPQHF. CDR3 DNA sequence: TGTGCCTGGAGCCAAGCAAGGCAACAGCCCCAGCATTTT.

This clone was found once. A far larger clone is only one base removed, so a read error is likely. This chain connects TRBV18 to TRBJ1-1, with D maybe TRBD1 (6 bases). The CDR3 is 13 amino acids. Germline V gives CDR1 KGHSH, CDR2 LQKENI. The CDR3 region is CASSGQSNTEALF. In nucleotides, the CDR3 is TGTGCCAGCTCAGGACAGTCGAACACTGAAGCTTTATTT.

The chain recombines TRBV30 with TRBJ2-7; 7 bases line up with TRBD2. This CDR3 is built from 15 residues. Germline lookup yields CDR1 GTSNPN and CDR2 SVGIG (reference sequence). Trimming removed 0 bases from V and 7 bases from J; junction bases left unmatched: 12. The CDR3 protein is CAWSVVWGGPWEQYF. In nucleotides, the CDR3 is TGTGCCTGGAGTGTTGTTTGGGGAGGGCCCTGGGAGCAGTACTTC.

This clone appeared a single time. J is TRBJ2-5 and V is TRBV5-4; TRBD2 might be the D (6 bases). The CDR3 consists of 16 residues. V was pared by 4 bases and J by 3 bases, with 19 bases between. Germline CDR1 and CDR2: SGHNT and YYREEE (reference sequence). The CDR3 spells CASSPRGGPSEETQYF. The CDR3, as DNA: TGTGCCAGCAGCCCGCGGGGTGGGCCTTCCGAAGAGACCCAGTACTTC.

V is TRBV30 and J is TRBJ1-3, with D uncertain. CDR1 and CDR2 from the germline V gene are GTSNPN and SVGIG (reference sequence). Trimming cost V 4 bases and J 0 bases, with 7 bases left between them. This CDR3 region has 13 residues. The CDR3 protein is CAWKHHSGNTIYF. In DNA, the CDR3 is TGTGCCTGGAAGCACCACTCTGGAAACACCATATATTTT. Supplemented by reference TRBV30 and TRBJ1-3, the full variable domain reads SQTIHQWPATLVQPVGSPLSLECTVEGTSNPNLYWYRQAAGRGLQLLFYSVGIGQISSEVPQNLSASRPQDRQFILSSKKLLLSDSGFYLCAWKHHSGNTIYFGEGSWLTVV.

The chain is built from TRBV28 and TRBJ2-1; D remains unclear. V was trimmed by 3 bases and J by 8 bases, leaving 17 bases between them. Germline CDR1 MDHEN, CDR2 SYDVKM. The CDR3 spans 15 residues. The CDR3 bases are TGTGCCAGCAGTTTTGTGACCCAAAAGGATGATGAGCAGTTCTTC. This encodes CASSFVTQKDDEQFF. Combining the CDR3 with reference TRBV28 and TRBJ2-1 gives the whole variable domain DVKVTQSSRYLVKRTGEKVFLECVQDMDHENMFWYRQDPGLGLRLIYFSYDVKMKEKGDIPEGYSVSREKKERFSLILESASTNQTSMYLCASSFVTQKDDEQFFGPGTRLTVL.

CDR3 region: CASSPPSETSYEQYF. In DNA form, the CDR3 reads TGTGCCAGCAGCCCCCCCTCGGAGACCTCCTACGAGCAGTACTTC. The J gene is TRBJ2-7, the V gene TRBV12-1; TRBD2, the table's D call, lacks a check against the DNA. TRBV12-1 is designated a pseudogene. The CDR3 is 15 residues long.

The chain recombines TRBV11-3 with TRBJ2-1; weak D call: TRBD2 (5 bases). The V end lost 2 bases, the J end lost 8 bases, and 10 bases lay between the germline ends. Germline lookup yields CDR1 SGHNT and CDR2 YENEEA. This CDR3 is built from 13 residues. CDR3 protein: CASSLRDGHEQFF. CDR3 coding DNA: TGTGCCAGCAGCTTACGGGATGGGCATGAGCAGTTCTTC.

CDR3 loop: CASSAGTGDGYTF. The CDR3, as DNA: TGTGCCAGCTCTGCCGGGACAGGGGATGGCTACACCTTC. This chain joins TRBV18 and TRBJ1-2; 10 nucleotides line up with TRBD1. The length of the CDR3 is 13 residues. Germline-derived CDR1 and CDR2 are KGHSH and LQKENI. Unmatched junction bases numbered 4, after V lost 6 bases and J lost 6 bases.

This clone was seen a handful of times. V usage is TRBV19 and J usage is TRBJ1-6; a weak D match, TRBD1 (6 bases). The V end lost 10 bases, the J end lost 7 bases, and 11 bases lay between the germline ends. Germline V lookup: CDR1 LNHDA, CDR2 SQIVND (reference sequence). The length of the CDR3 is 12 residues. The DNA for the CDR3 is TGTGCCACAGGGGACCAGAATTCACCCCTCCACTTT. It is translated as CATGDQNSPLHF.

As regards this clone: A far bigger clonotype differs at one base, so this is likely a read error. The gene calls are TRBV6-5 and TRBJ1-2; D is uncertain. This CDR3 has 14 residues. From germline, CDR1 is MNHEY and CDR2 SVGAGI. In DNA, the CDR3 is TGTGCCAGCAGCCTTGGGCGGCGCAACTATGGCAACACCTTC. Its translation: CASSLGRRNYGNTF.

The V call is TRBV19, the J call TRBJ1-1; a possible D gene is TRBD1 (5 bases). Germline CDR1 LNHDA, CDR2 SQIVND (reference sequence). The CDR3 runs 13 residues. Trimming removed 3 bases at V and 4 bases at J, with 9 bases between. The CDR3 sequence is CASSIPGGTEAFF. CDR3 in DNA: TGTGCCAGTAGTATCCCTGGGGGCACTGAAGCTTTCTTT.

The chain links TRBV18 to TRBJ2-1; D is ambiguous. V shed 2 bases and J shed 5 bases, with 10 bases lying between them. From germline, CDR1 is KGHSH and CDR2 LQKENI. The CDR3 length is 14 residues. The CDR3 reads CASSPSPGHNEQFF. The CDR3 nucleotides read TGTGCCAGCTCACCATCCCCCGGTCACAATGAGCAGTTCTTC.

Points on this clone: A single base is all that separates this from a far larger clone, so a read error is likely. The rearrangement links TRBV29-1 to TRBJ1-2; TRBD1 matches 7 bases. Trimming at V came to 7 bases and at J to 6 bases, leaving 14 bases not matched to a gene. Germline loops: CDR1 SQVTM, CDR2 ANQGSEA. The CDR3 sequence is 14 residues long. The DNA for the CDR3 is TGCAGCGCTGGGACAGTGCACTCATGGGATGGCTACACCTTC. This translates into CSAGTVHSWDGYTF.

The chain employs TRBV6-6 and TRBJ2-7; D is unclear. Germline V gives CDR1 MNHNY, CDR2 SVGAGI (reference sequence). The CDR3 contains 13 residues. Trimming took 2 bases from V and 0 from J, leaving 5 bases between them. The CDR3 spells CASSYPSSYEQYF. The CDR3, as DNA: TGTGCCAGCAGTTACCCCTCCTCCTACGAGCAGTACTTC.

Worth noting for this clone: One base away lies a much larger clone, so this may be a sequencing read error. V gene TRBV7-9 combines with J gene TRBJ1-4; perhaps TRBD1 as D (6 bases). CDR3 length equals 16 residues. The germline V gene encodes CDR1 SEHNR and CDR2 FQNEAQ (reference sequence). With 5 bases removed from V and 4 bases from J, the gap between germline ends came to 17 bases. The CDR3: CASSPLGGAFNEKLFF. The CDR3 DNA reads TGTGCCAGCAGCCCCCTGGGGGGGGCCTTTAATGAAAAACTGTTTTTT.

In this sample, this clone turned up once. With only one base between it and a far larger clone, this is likely a read error. CDR3 in amino acids: CAVSERGHQPQHF. The CDR3 nucleotides read TGTGCCGTCAGTGAGCGGGGGCATCAGCCCCAGCATTTT. The chain uses TRBV10-3 and TRBJ1-5; perhaps TRBD1 as D (6 bases). The CDR3 length is 13 residues. The germline V gene encodes CDR1 ENHRY and CDR2 SYGVKD.

This clone was seen ten or more times. The chain joins TRBV6-1 to TRBJ2-2; 9 nucleotides agree with TRBD1. Germline V CDR1 and CDR2: MNHNS, SASEGT. The length of the CDR3 is 15 residues. Trimming took 5 bases from V and 4 from J; bases not matched to a gene: 5. The CDR3 loop reads CASSPWTGVTGELFF. Written as DNA, the CDR3 is TGTGCCAGCAGTCCTTGGACAGGGGTCACCGGGGAGCTGTTTTTT.

This CDR3 reads CASSFGLAGTFTDTQYF. DNA of the CDR3: TGTGCCAGCAGCTTTGGACTAGCGGGAACTTTCACAGATACGCAGTATTTT. The V call is TRBV11-2, the J call TRBJ2-3, with TRBD2 matching over 12 bases. Germline V gene sequence: CDR1 SGHAT, CDR2 FQNNGV. The CDR3 is 17 residues long. V lost 3 bases, J lost 2 bases, and 6 bases stayed unmatched.

The chain links TRBV7-9 to TRBJ2-1; 12 positions agree with TRBD2. The germline V gene encodes CDR1 SEHNR and CDR2 FQNEAQ (reference sequence). This CDR3 region has 15 residues. Trimming at V came to 5 bases and at J to 9 bases, leaving 8 bases not matched to a gene. The CDR3 protein is CASSLWTSGTGEQFF. CDR3 coding DNA: TGTGCCAGCAGCCTTTGGACTAGCGGGACGGGTGAGCAGTTCTTC.

This chain links TRBV7-9 with TRBJ2-3; D may be TRBD2 (5 bases). V was clipped by 5 bases and J by 4 bases, with 10 bases between them. The CDR3 is 13 amino acids. The germline V gene has CDR1 SEHNR and CDR2 FQNEAQ (reference sequence). CDR3 loop: CASSPGGPDTQYF. The CDR3, as DNA: TGTGCCAGCAGCCCCGGAGGCCCAGATACGCAGTATTTT.

This chain links TRBV9 with TRBJ2-7; D call uncertain. V was cut by 2 bases and J by 0 bases, with 9 bases left in between. The CDR3 spans 14 residues. Germline-derived CDR1 and CDR2 are SGDLS and YYNGEE. The CDR3 protein is CASSVVESSYEQYF. The CDR3 nucleotides are TGTGCCAGCAGCGTCGTCGAATCCTCCTACGAGCAGTACTTC.

The chain uses TRBV6-4 and TRBJ1-5, with D maybe TRBD1 (5 bases). The CDR3 totals 13 residues. With 4 bases removed from V and 3 bases from J, the gap between germline ends came to 7 bases. Germline V CDR1 and CDR2: MRHNA, SNTAGT. CDR3: CASSAGANQPQHF. The CDR3 DNA follows: TGTGCCAGCAGTGCTGGGGCCAATCAGCCCCAGCATTTT.

Notes on this clone: A far more abundant clone sits one base away, making this likely a read error. Lacking the conserved final phenylalanine or tryptophan, this CDR3 likely reflects a read error. The CDR3 is CASTPRGAGTEAFL. The CDR3 nucleotides are TGCGCCAGCACCCCACGGGGGGCTGGGACTGAAGCTTTCCTT. This chain links TRBV4-1 with TRBJ1-1; TRBD1 might be the D (6 bases). This CDR3 spans 14 amino acids. V dropped 7 bases and J dropped 5 bases, with 17 bases sitting between them. Germline V gene lookup returns CDR1 MGHRA and CDR2 YSYEKL.

As concerns this clone: A read error may produce the germline difference seen at one junction end. Additional DNA sequences in this sample encode the identical CDR3. The chain is built from TRBV30 and TRBJ2-2; unclear D gene. The CDR3 extends over 15 amino acids. Germline CDR1 is GTSNPN and CDR2 is SVGIG (reference sequence). The CDR3 nucleotides are TGCGCCTGGAGTATAGGTCGAGTTGACACCGGGGAGCTGTTTTTT. Its translation: CAWSIGRVDTGELFF.

J is TRBJ2-7 and V is TRBV2; 9 bases are a match to TRBD2. Germline V CDR1 and CDR2: SNHLY, FYNNEI. Trimming cost V 4 bases and J 7 bases; bases outside gene matches: 8. CDR3 size: 14 residues. This CDR3 reads CASSASGESVEQYF. The DNA of the CDR3 is TGTGCCAGCAGTGCTAGCGGGGAGTCTGTGGAGCAGTACTTC. The full variable domain, rest sourced from reference TRBV2 and TRBJ2-7, is EPEVTQTPSHQVTQMGQEVILRCVPISNHLYFYWYRQILGQKVEFLVSFYNNEISEKSEIFDDQFSVERPDGSNFTLKIRSTKLEDSAMYFCASSASGESVEQYFGPGTRLTVT.

The chain carries TRBV7-7 and TRBJ2-5, with 8 bases lining up with TRBD2. This CDR3 region has 15 residues. Looked up from germline, CDR1 is SSHAT and CDR2 is FNYEAQ (reference sequence). With V trimmed by 5 bases and J by 1 base, 6 bases remained unmatched. The CDR3: CASSTLLAAQETQYF. The CDR3, as DNA: TGTGCCAGCAGCACCCTACTAGCGGCCCAAGAGACCCAGTACTTC.